This T cell receptor beta chain was identified in a study of shared clonotypes between healthy human individuals. Whole-study findings and limits: Naive CD4 clonotypes were shared across several donors at about 5.2%.

The CDR3 contains 17 residues. Germline trimming cut 5 bases from V and 1 base from J; bases unmatched to any gene: 8. The V gene's germline CDR1 is LNHDA and CDR2 SQIVND (reference sequence). Points on this clone: Its target is unknown.

Several immunoSEQ 96-well plates shared each subset's DNA, each plate a replicate. Measured with immunoSEQ multiplex PCR; TCRdb has only the in-frame clones, and not every one. Of 1 million to 1.3 million clones listed, around 82% were seen once; the top ten hold 0.61%. Adult donors, all healthy and HIV-negative, had no recent acute infections or vaccinations. Material for sequencing was memory CD4+ T cells from PBMCs. Subset specified: CD45RA-negative fraction. This TCR came from a man in his late teens or twenties in good health. Some clones in this sample may be carry-over from other donors' samples. V gene TRBV19 combines with J gene TRBJ1-1; the match to TRBD1 covers 12 bases. CDR3 nucleotide sequence: TGTGCCAGTAGTCCAGCCGGGACAGGGGGCTGGAACACTGAAGCTTTCTTT. It yields the protein CASSPAGTGGWNTEAFF.